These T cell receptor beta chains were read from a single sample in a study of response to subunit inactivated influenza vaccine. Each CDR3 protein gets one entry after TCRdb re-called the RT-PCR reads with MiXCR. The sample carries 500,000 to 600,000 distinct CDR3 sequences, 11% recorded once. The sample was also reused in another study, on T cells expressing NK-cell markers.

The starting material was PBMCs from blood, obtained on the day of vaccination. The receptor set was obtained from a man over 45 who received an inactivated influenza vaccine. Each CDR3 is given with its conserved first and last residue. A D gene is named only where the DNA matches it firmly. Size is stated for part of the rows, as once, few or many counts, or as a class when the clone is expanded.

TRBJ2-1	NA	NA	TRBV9	TGTGCCAGCAGCGTAGTGGGGCTCCCAGCGACAAACCATGAGCAGTTCTTC	CASSVVGLPATNHEQFF
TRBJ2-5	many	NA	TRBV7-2	TGTGCCAGCAGCCCACTGTCCCAAGAGACCCAGTACTTC	CASSPLSQETQYF
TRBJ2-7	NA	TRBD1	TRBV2	TGTGCCAGCAGTGAAGCGGGCAGGGGGTACGAGCAGTACTTC	CASSEAGRGYEQYF
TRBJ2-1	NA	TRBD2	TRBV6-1	TGTGCCAGCAGGGGGACTAGCGGGAAGGCCGGGGGGAATGAGCAGTTCTTC	CASRGTSGKAGGNEQFF
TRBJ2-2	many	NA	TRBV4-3	TGCGCCAGCAGCCAAGTCGGGCAGAGTTTGACCGGGGAGCTGTTTTTT	CASSQVGQSLTGELFF
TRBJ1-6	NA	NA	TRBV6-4	TGTGCCAGCAGTGAGGTCGCGAATCGGACACCCCTCCACTTT	CASSEVANRTPLHF
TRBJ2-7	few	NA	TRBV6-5	TGTGCCAGCAGTCTCGACATCGCCTCCTACGAGCAGTACTTC	CASSLDIASYEQYF
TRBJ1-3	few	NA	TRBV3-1	TGTGCCAGCAGCCGTCAGGGATCTGGAAACACCATATATTTT	CASSRQGSGNTIYF
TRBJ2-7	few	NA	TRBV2	TGTGCCAGCAGTGAATTGGGGCTTGGCCGGGGGCGACGATCCTACGAGCAGTACTTC	CASSELGLGRGRRSYEQYF
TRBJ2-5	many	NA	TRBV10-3	TGTGCCATCAGTGTTGGGAATGGAGAGACCCAGTACTTC	CAISVGNGETQYF
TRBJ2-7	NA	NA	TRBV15	TGTGCCACCAGCAGAATCGGGACATTCGTTTCCTACGAGCAGTACTTC	CATSRIGTFVSYEQYF
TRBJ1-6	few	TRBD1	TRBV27	TGTGCCAGCAGTTTATACGCAGGGGGGGCTTCACCCCTCCACTTT	CASSLYAGGASPLHF
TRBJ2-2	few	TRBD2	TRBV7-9	TGTGCCAGCAGCCCCCGACTAGCGCAGAACACCGGGGAGCTGTTTTTT	CASSPRLAQNTGELFF
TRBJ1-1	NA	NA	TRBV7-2	TGTGCCAGCAGCTTAGACGCTTTTAACACTGAAGCTTTCTTT	CASSLDAFNTEAFF
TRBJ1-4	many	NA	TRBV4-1	TGCGCCAGCAGCCAAGCCAGGGGCGAGGGAGAAAAACTGTTTTTT	CASSQARGEGEKLFF
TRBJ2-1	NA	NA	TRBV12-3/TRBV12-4	TGTGCCAGCAGTAAAGGGGCAGGGCCTAACAATGAGCAGTTCTTC	CASSKGAGPNNEQFF
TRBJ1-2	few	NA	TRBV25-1	TGTGCCAGCTCAAAAGTTGGGGCCAGGGATGGCTACACCTTC	CASSKVGARDGYTF
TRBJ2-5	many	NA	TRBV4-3	TGCGCCAGCAGCCAAGATTTCGCACAAGAGACCCAGTACTTC	CASSQDFAQETQYF
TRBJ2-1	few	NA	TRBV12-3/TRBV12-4	TGTGCCAGCAGTCCGCGACCCGGAACTGAGCAGTTCTTC	CASSPRPGTEQFF
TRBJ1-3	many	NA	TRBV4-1	TGCGCCAGCAGCCAAGATTACAAGAACAGCCGTGCTGGAGACACCATATATTTT	CASSQDYKNSRAGDTIYF
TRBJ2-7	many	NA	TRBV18	TGTGCCAGCTCAATTACCGATAGCTCCCACGAGCAGTACTTC	CASSITDSSHEQYF
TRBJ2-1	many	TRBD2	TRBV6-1	TGTGCCAGCAGTCGCGGGGGGGCCTACAATGAGCAGTTCTTC	CASSRGGAYNEQFF
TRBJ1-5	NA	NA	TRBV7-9	TGTGCCAGCAGCCCACAGGGAATCGGTCAGCCCCAGCATTTT	CASSPQGIGQPQHF
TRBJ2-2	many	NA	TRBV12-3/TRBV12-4	TGTGCCAGCAGTTCGGGACCGATGAACACCGGGGAGCTGTTTTTT	CASSSGPMNTGELFF
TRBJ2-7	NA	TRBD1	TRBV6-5	TGTGCCAGCAGTTACTCGGGACAGGGGACCCACGAGCAGTACTTC	CASSYSGQGTHEQYF
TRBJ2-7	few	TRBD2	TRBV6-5	TGTGCCAGCAGTTACGCTACTAGCGGGGCCTACGAGCAGTACTTC	CASSYATSGAYEQYF
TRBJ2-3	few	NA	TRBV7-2	TGTGCCAGCACCCGGGGCCCCACAGATACGCAGTATTTT	CASTRGPTDTQYF
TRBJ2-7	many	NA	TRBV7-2	TGTGCCAGCAGGGACCTCACGGTCCACGAGCAGTACTTC	CASRDLTVHEQYF
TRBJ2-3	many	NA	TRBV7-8	TGTGCCAGCAGCTTTAGACTAGTCAGCACAGATACGCAGTATTTT	CASSFRLVSTDTQYF
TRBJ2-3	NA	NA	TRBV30	TGTGCCTGGAGTGTCGACGGGAGTCTCACAGATACGCAGTATTTT	CAWSVDGSLTDTQYF
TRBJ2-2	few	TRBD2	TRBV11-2	TGTGCCAGAGCGAAGTGGCTAGCGGGGGCCTACACCGGGGAGCTGTTTTTT	CARAKWLAGAYTGELFF
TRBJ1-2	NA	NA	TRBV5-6	TGTGCCAGCACCACCGGACGGAGCTATGGCTACACCTTC	CASTTGRSYGYTF
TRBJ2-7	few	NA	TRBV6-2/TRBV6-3	TGTGCCAGCAGGAGCGGCGGCTTGAGCTACGAGCAGTACTTC	CASRSGGLSYEQYF
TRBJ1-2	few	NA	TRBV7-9	TGTGCCAGCAGCCCATGGGGGATGGCTGAGTTGCGCTACACCTTC	CASSPWGMAELRYTF
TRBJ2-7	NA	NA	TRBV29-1	TGCAGCGTTGCCGACAGCTTCTACGAGCAGTACTTC	CSVADSFYEQYF
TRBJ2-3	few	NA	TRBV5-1	TGCGCCAGCAGCTTGTGGAGCGGCGGAGATACGCAGTATTTT	CASSLWSGGDTQYF
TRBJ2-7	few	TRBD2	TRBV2	TGTGCCAGCACTCCGGGACTAGGCTCCTACGAGCAGTACTTC	CASTPGLGSYEQYF
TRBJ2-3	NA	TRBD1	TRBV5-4	TGTGCCAGCAGACCGCAGGGGGCTGTCACAGATACGCAGTATTTT	CASRPQGAVTDTQYF
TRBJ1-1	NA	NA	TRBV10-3	TGTGCCATCAGTGAGTCGACTCGGGGGGTGAACACTGAAGCTTTCTTT	CAISESTRGVNTEAFF
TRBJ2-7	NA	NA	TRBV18	TGTGCCAGCTCACCGGTAACGACCTACGAGCAGTACTTC	CASSPVTTYEQYF
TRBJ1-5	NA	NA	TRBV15	TGTGCCACCAGCAGAGCCGGGTCAAGTCAGCCCCAGCATTTT	CATSRAGSSQPQHF
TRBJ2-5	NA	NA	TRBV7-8	TGTGCCAGCAGCATCCGGATCATCTTCCAAGAGACCCAGTACTTC	CASSIRIIFQETQYF
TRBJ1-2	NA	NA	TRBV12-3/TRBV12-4	TGTGCCAGCAGCCCACTAAACATGAATAATGGCTACACCTTC	CASSPLNMNNGYTF
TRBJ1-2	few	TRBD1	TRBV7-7	TGTGCTAGCAGCTTAGGGGACAGCAAAACTAACTATGGCTACACCTTC	CASSLGDSKTNYGYTF
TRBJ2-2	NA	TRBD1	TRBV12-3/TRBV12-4	TGTGCCAGCAACGTCGACAGGGCCACCGGGGAGCTGTTTTTT	CASNVDRATGELFF
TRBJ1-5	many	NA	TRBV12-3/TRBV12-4	TGTGCCAGCAGCCAGGACATGGGGCAGCCCCAGCATTTT	CASSQDMGQPQHF
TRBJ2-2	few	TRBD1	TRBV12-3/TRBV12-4	TGTGCCAGCAACCCCCAGGGGGCGGTCGGGGAGCTGTTTTTT	CASNPQGAVGELFF
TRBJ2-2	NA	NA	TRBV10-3	TGTGCCATCAGTGAGTCGAGGGACACCGGGGAGCTGTTTTTT	CAISESRDTGELFF
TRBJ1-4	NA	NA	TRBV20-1	TGCAGTGCTAGAGGCAGGGTTGGGGAAAAACTGTTTTTT	CSARGRVGEKLFF
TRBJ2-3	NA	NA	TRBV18	TGTGCCAGCTCACCAGTGATAATCCGGAAGGATACGCAGTATTTT	CASSPVIIRKDTQYF
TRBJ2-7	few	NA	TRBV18	TGTGCCAGCTCACCATCGGCAGCCTACGAGCAGTACTTC	CASSPSAAYEQYF
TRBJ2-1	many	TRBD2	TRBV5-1	TGCGCCAGCAGCTCGTTAGCGGGGGGGTCCTACAATGAGCAGTTCTTC	CASSSLAGGSYNEQFF